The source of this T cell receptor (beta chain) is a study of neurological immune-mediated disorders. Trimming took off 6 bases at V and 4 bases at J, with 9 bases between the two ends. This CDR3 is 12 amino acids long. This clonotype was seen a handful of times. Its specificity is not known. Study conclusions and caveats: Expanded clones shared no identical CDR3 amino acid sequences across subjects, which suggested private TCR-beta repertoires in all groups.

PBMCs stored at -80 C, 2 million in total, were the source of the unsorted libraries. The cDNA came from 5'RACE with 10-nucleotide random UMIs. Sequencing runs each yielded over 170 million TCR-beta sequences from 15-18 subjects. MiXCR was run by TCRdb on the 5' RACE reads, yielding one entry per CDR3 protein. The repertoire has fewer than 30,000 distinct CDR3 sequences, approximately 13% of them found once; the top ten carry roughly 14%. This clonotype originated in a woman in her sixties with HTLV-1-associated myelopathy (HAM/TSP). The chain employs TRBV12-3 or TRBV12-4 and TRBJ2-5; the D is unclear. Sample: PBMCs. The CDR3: CASRRGGETQYF. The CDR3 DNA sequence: TGTGCCAGCAGAAGAGGTGGAGAGACCCAGTACTTC.